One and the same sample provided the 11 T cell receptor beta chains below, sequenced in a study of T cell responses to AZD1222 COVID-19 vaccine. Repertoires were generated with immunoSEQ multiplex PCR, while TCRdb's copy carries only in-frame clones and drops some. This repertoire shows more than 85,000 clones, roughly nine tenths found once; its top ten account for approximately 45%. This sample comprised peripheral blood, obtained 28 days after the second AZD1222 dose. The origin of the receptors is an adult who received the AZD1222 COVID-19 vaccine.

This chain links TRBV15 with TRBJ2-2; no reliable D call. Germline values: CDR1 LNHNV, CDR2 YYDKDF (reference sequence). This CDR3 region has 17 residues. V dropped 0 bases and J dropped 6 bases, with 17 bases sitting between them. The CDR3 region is CATSRDSIATVAGELFF. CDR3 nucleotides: TGTGCCACCAGCAGAGACTCGATTGCGACCGTGGCCGGGGAGCTGTTTTTT.

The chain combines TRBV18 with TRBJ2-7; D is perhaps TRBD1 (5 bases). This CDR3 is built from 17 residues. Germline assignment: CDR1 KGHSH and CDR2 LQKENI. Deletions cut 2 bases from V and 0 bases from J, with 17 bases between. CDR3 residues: CASSPLVGVTNSYEQYF. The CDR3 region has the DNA TGTGCCAGCTCACCATTGGTAGGGGTAACTAACTCCTACGAGCAGTACTTC.

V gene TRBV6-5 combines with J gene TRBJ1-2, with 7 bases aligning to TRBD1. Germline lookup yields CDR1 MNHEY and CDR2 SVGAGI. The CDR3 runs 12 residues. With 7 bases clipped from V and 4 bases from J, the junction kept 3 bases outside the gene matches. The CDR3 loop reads CASTRQGYGYTF. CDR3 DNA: TGTGCCAGCACCAGACAGGGCTATGGCTACACCTTC.

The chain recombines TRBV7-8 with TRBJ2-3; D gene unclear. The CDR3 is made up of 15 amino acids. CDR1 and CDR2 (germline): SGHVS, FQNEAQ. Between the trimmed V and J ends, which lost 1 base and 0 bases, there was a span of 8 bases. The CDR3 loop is CASSLVIASTDTQYF. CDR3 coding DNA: TGTGCCAGCAGCTTAGTTATAGCTAGCACAGATACGCAGTATTTT.

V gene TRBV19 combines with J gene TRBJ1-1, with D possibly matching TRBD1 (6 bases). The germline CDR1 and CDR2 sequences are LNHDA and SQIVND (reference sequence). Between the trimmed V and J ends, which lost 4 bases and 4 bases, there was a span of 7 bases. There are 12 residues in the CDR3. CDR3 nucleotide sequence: TGTGCCAGTAGTACAGGGGCCACTGAAGCTTTCTTT. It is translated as CASSTGATEAFF.

The CDR3 bases are TGTGCCAGCAGTGATCCTTTTCGGGAAAACAATGAGCAGTTCTTC. It translates to CASSDPFRENNEQFF. V usage is TRBV27 and J usage is TRBJ2-1; TRBD2 is a possible D gene (5 bases). Germline CDR1 and CDR2: MNHEY and SMNVEV (reference sequence). The CDR3 has 15 residues. V was pared by 5 bases and J by 5 bases, with 16 bases between.

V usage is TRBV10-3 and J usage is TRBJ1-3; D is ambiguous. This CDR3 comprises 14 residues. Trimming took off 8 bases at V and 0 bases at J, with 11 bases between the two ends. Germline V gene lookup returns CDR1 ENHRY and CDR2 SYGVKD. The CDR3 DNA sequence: TGTGCCATCGAAGTGAAAAGCTCTGGAAACACCATATATTTT. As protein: CAIEVKSSGNTIYF.

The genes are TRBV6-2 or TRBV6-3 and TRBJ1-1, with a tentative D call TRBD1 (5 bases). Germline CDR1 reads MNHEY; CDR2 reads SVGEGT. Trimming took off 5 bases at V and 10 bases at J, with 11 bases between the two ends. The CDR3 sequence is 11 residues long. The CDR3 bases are TGTGCCAGCAGTGACCCGAGGGGAGCTTTCTTT. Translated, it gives CASSDPRGAFF.

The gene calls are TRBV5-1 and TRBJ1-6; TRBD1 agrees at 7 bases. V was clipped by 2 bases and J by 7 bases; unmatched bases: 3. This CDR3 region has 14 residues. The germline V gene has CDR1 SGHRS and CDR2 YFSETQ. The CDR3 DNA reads TGCGCCAGCAGCTTAGGGGACAGCAATTCACCCCTCCACTTT. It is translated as CASSLGDSNSPLHF.

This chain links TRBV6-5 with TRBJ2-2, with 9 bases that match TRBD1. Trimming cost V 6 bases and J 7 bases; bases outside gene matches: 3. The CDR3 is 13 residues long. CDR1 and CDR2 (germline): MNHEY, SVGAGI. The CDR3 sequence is CASRGQGIGELFF. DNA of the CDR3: TGTGCCAGCAGAGGACAGGGGATCGGGGAGCTGTTTTTT.

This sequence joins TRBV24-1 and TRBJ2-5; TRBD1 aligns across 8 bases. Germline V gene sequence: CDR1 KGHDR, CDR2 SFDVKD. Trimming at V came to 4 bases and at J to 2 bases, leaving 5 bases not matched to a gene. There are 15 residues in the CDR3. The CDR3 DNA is TGTGCCACCAGTGAGTCCGGGACAGGTCAAGAGACCCAGTACTTC. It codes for CATSESGTGQETQYF.